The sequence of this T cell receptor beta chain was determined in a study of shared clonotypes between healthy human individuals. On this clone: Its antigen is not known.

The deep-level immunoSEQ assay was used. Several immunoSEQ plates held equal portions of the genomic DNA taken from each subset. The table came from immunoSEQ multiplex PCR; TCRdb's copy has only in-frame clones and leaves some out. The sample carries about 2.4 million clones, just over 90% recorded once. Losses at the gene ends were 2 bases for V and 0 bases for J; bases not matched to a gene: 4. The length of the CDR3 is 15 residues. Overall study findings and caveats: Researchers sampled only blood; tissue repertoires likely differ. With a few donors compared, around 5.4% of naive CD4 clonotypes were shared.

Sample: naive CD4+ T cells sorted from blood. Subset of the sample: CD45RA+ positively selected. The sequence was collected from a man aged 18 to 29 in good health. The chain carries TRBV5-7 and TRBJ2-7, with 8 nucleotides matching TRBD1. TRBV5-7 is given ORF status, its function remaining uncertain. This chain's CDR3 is CASSFRQGHSYEQYF. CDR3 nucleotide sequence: TGTGCCAGCAGCTTCCGACAGGGGCACTCCTACGAGCAGTACTTC.